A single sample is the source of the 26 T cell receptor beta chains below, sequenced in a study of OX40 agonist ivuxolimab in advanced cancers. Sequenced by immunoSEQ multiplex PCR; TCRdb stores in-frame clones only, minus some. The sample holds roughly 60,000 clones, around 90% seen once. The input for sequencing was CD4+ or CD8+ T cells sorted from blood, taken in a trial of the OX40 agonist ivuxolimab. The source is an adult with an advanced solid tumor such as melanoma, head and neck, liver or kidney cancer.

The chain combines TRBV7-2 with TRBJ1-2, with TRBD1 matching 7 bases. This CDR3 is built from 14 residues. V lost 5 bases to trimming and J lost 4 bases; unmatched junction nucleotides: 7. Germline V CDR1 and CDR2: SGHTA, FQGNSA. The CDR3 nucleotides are TGTGCCAGCAGCCCCGTCCAGGGGGGCTATGGCTACACCTTC. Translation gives CASSPVQGGYGYTF.

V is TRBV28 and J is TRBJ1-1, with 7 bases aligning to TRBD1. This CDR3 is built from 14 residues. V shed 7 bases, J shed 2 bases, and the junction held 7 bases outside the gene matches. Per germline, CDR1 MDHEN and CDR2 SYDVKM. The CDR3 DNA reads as TGTGCCAGCACCCAGGGGGGGCGAAACACTGAAGCTTTCTTT. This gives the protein CASTQGGRNTEAFF.

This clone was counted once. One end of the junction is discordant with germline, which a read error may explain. The CDR3 DNA reads TGTGCCGGCAGTGCGCCTACCCCCACCGGGGAGCTGTTTTTT. This translates into CAGSAPTPTGELFF. The gene calls are TRBV2 and TRBJ2-2; D is ambiguous. CDR3 length: 14 amino acids. Germline lookup yields CDR1 SNHLY and CDR2 FYNNEI.

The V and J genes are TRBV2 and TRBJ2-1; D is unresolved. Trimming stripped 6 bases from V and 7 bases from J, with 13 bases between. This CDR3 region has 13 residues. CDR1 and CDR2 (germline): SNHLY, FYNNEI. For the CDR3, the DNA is TGTGCCAGCAGCGGGTTGCTGGTTAATGAGCAGTTCTTC. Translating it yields CASSGLLVNEQFF.

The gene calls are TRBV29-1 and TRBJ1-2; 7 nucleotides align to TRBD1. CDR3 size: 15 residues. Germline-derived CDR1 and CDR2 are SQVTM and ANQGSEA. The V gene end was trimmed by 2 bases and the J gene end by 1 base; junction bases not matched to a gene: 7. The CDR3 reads CSVESYAGGNYGYTF. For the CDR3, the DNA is TGCAGCGTTGAAAGTTACGCAGGGGGTAACTATGGCTACACCTTC.

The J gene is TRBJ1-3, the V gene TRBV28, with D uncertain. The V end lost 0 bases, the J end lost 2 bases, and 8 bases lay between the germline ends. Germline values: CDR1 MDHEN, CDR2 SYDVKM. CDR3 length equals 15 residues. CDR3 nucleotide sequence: TGTGCCAGCAGTTTATGGCGGGGAACTGGAAACACCATATATTTT. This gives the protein CASSLWRGTGNTIYF.

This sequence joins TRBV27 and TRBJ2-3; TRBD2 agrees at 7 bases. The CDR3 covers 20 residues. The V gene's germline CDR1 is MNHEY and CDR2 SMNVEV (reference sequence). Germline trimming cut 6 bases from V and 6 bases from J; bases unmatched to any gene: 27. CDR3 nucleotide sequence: TGTGCCAGCAGCCCCGACTCTTTCCACCCTCAAAGCGGGGTAGGGGATACGCAGTATTTT. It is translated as CASSPDSFHPQSGVGDTQYF.

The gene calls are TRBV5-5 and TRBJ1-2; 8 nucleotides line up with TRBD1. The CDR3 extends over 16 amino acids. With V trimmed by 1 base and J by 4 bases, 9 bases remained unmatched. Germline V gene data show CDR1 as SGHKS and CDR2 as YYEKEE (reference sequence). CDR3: CASSLNVPGTGYGYTF. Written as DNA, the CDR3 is TGTGCCAGCAGCTTGAATGTCCCCGGGACAGGCTATGGCTACACCTTC.

The CDR3 loop is CASSFAGNNQPQHF. CDR3 bases: TGTGCCAGCAGCTTCGCGGGAAACAATCAGCCCCAGCATTTT. The gene calls are TRBV11-2 and TRBJ1-5; no clear D. V lost 3 bases, J lost 3 bases, and 9 bases lay in between. Germline CDR1 SGHAT, CDR2 FQNNGV. CDR3 length: 14 amino acids.

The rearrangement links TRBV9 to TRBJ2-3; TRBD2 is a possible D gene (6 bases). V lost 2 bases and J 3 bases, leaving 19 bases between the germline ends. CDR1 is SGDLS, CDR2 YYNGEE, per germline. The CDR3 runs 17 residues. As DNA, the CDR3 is TGTGCCAGCAGCGTGGGGGTCATCGGGGCGGGGACAGATACGCAGTATTTT. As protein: CASSVGVIGAGTDTQYF.

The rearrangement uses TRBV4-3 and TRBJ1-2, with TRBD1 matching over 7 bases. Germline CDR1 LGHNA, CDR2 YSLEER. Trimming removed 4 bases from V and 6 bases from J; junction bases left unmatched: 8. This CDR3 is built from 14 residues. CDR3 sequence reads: CASSRETGLNGYTF. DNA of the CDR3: TGCGCCAGCAGCCGAGAGACAGGGCTCAATGGCTACACCTTC.

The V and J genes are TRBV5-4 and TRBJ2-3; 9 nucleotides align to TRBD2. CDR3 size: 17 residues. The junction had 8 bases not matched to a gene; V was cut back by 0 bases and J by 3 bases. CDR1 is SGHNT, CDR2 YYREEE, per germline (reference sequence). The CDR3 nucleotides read TGTGCCAGCAGCTTGGAGTGGGCGGGAGGGCCAACAGATACGCAGTATTTT. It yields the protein CASSLEWAGGPTDTQYF. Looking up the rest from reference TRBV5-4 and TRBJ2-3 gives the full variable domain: ETGVTQSPTHLIKTRGQQVTLRCSSQSGHNTVSWYQQALGQGPQFIFQYYREEENGRGNFPPRFSGLQFPNYSSELNVNALELDDSALYLCASSLEWAGGPTDTQYFGPGTRLTVL.

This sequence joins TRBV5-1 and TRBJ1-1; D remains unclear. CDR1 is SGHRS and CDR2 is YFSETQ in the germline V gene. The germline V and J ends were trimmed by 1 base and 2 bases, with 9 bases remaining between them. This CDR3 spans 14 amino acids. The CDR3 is CASSLPVGNTEAFF. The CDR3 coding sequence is TGCGCCAGCAGCTTGCCCGTGGGCAACACTGAAGCTTTCTTT.

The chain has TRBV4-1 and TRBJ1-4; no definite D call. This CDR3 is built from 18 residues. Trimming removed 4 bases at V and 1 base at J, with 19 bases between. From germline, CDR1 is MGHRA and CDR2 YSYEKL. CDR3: CASSPTGPSGLTNEKLFF. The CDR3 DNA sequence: TGCGCCAGCAGCCCAACTGGCCCCTCGGGGTTAACTAATGAAAAACTGTTTTTT.

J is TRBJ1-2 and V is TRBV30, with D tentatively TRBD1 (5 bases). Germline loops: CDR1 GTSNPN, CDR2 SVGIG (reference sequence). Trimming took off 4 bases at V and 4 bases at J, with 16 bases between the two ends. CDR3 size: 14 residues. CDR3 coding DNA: TGTGCCTGGAAGACTCCGGGACGGACCTATGGCTACACCTTC. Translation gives CAWKTPGRTYGYTF.

CDR3 nucleotide sequence: TGCGCCAGCAGCACCGGGACAGAGAACGGGGAGCTGTTTTTT. As protein: CASSTGTENGELFF. This chain uses TRBV10-1 with TRBJ2-2; TRBD1 matches at 7 bases. The V gene end was trimmed by 6 bases and the J gene end by 7 bases; junction bases not matched to a gene: 8. Per germline, CDR1 WNHNN and CDR2 SYGVQD (reference sequence). The CDR3 sequence is 14 residues long.

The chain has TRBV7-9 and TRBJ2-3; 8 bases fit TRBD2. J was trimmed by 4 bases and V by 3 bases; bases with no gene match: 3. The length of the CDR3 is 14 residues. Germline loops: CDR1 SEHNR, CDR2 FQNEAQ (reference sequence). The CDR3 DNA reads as TGTGCCAGCAGCTTTGTAGCGGGATCAGATACGCAGTATTTT. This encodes CASSFVAGSDTQYF.

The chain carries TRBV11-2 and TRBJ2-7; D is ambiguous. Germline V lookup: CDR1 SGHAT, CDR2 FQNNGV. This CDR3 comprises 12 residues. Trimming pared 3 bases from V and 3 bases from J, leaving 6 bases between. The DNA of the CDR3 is TGTGCCAGCAGCTTTAATAACTACGAGCAGTACTTC. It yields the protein CASSFNNYEQYF.

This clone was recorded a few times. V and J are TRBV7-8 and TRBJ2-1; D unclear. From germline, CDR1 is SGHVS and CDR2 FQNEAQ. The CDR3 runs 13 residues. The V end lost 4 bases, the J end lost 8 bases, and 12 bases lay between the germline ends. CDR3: CASSSGFRDEQFF. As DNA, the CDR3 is TGTGCCAGCAGCTCTGGTTTTAGGGATGAGCAGTTCTTC.

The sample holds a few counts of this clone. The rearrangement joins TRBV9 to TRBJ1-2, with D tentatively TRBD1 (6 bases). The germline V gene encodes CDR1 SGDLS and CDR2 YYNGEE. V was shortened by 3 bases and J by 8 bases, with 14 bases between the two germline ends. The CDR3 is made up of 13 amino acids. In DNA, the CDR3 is TGTGCCAGCAGCGCTACAGGGATTGAAGGCTACACCTTC. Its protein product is CASSATGIEGYTF.

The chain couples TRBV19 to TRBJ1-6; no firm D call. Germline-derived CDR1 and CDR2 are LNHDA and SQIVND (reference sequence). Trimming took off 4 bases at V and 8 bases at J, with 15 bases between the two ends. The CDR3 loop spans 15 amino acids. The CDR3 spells CASSRAVDSHSPLHF. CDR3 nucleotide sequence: TGTGCCAGTAGTAGGGCCGTGGATTCTCATTCACCCCTCCACTTT.

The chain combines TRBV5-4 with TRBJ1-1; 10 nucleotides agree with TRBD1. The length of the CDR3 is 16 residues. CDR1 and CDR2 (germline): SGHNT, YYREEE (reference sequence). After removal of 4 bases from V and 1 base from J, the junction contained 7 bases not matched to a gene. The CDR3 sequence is CASSPGGTGENTEAFF. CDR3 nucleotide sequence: TGTGCCAGCAGCCCCGGGGGGACAGGGGAGAACACTGAAGCTTTCTTT.

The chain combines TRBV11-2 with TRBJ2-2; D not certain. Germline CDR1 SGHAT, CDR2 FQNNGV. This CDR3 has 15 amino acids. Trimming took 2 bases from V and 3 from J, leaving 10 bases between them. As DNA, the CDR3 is TGTGCCAGCAGCTTATCAGTTTCAGACACCGGGGAGCTGTTTTTT. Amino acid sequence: CASSLSVSDTGELFF.

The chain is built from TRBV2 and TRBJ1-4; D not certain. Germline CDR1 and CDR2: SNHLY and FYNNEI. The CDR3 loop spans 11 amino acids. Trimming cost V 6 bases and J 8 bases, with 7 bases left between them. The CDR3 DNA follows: TGTGCCAGCAGGGCCTCGGAAAAACTGTTTTTT. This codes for CASRASEKLFF.

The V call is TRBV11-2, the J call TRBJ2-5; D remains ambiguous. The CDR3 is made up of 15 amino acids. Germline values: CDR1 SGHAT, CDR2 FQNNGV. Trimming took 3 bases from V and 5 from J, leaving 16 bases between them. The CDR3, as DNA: TGTGCCAGCAGCTTCTCCGGGCCGTCGGCGGAGACCCAGTACTTC. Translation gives CASSFSGPSAETQYF.

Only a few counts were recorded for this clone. CDR3 in DNA: TGTGCCAGCAGGTTAGCGGGGGGTCCAGATACGCAGTATTTT. It translates to CASRLAGGPDTQYF. V usage is TRBV2 and J usage is TRBJ2-3, with 10 bases lining up with TRBD2. The CDR3 consists of 14 residues. Germline V gives CDR1 SNHLY, CDR2 FYNNEI. V shed 6 bases and J 4 bases; nucleotides not matched to a gene: 4.